Listed below are T cell receptor beta chains from one sample, sequenced in a study of CD8+ T cells in alopecia areata. Libraries were prepared by immunoSEQ multiplex PCR; TCRdb keeps only in-frame clonotypes and omits some of them. The sample holds about 200,000 clones, just over 55% seen once. Sequenced material: CD8+ T cells sorted from blood. The receptor source for this set is a human donor in good health. The CDR3 runs from the conserved cysteine through the conserved F or W. Each record gives: CDR3 protein, CDR3 DNA, clone size, V gene, J gene, D gene. D genes are given only for firm matches. The listing skips clone size in some rows; elsewhere it reads once, few, many or a size class.

CDR3aa: CASSQGLAGAGELFF
CDR3nt: TGTGCCAGCAGCCAAGGACTAGCGGGGGCCGGGGAGCTGTTTTTT
abundance: -
v_gene: TRBV4-2
j_gene: TRBJ2-2
d_gene: TRBD2

CDR3aa: CASSSREAKNIQYF
CDR3nt: TGTGCCAGCAGCTCTCGGGAGGCCAAAAACATTCAGTACTTC
abundance: -
v_gene: TRBV11-2
j_gene: TRBJ2-4
d_gene: -

CDR3aa: CASSLGGNTEAFF
CDR3nt: TGTGCCAGCAGCCTCGGAGGGAACACTGAAGCTTTCTTT
abundance: -
v_gene: TRBV27
j_gene: TRBJ1-1
d_gene: -

CDR3aa: CSSLMWGSANTGELFF
CDR3nt: TGCAGCTCGTTAATGTGGGGATCAGCGAACACCGGGGAGCTGTTTTTT
abundance: -
v_gene: TRBV29-1
j_gene: TRBJ2-2
d_gene: -

CDR3aa: CASSPTGGSNQPQHF
CDR3nt: TGTGCCAGCAGTCCGACAGGGGGGAGCAATCAGCCCCAGCATTTT
abundance: -
v_gene: TRBV6-5
j_gene: TRBJ1-5
d_gene: TRBD1

CDR3aa: CAISESGGGSNQPQHF
CDR3nt: TGTGCCATCAGTGAGTCAGGAGGGGGAAGCAATCAGCCCCAGCATTTT
abundance: -
v_gene: TRBV10-3
j_gene: TRBJ1-5
d_gene: -

CDR3aa: CAWSVSGARTEAFF
CDR3nt: TGTGCCTGGAGTGTATCAGGGGCAAGGACTGAAGCTTTCTTT
abundance: -
v_gene: TRBV30
j_gene: TRBJ1-1
d_gene: -

CDR3aa: CASSVETSGGDTQYF
CDR3nt: TGTGCCAGCAGCGTAGAGACTAGCGGGGGAGATACGCAGTATTTT
abundance: -
v_gene: TRBV9
j_gene: TRBJ2-3
d_gene: TRBD2

CDR3aa: CASSQDGTSGSDTQYF
CDR3nt: TGTGCCAGCAGCCAAGATGGAACTAGCGGTTCAGATACGCAGTATTTT
abundance: many
v_gene: TRBV5-5
j_gene: TRBJ2-3
d_gene: TRBD2

CDR3aa: CASSLAPGNEKLFF
CDR3nt: TGTGCCAGCAGTCTCGCTCCTGGTAATGAAAAACTGTTTTTT
abundance: -
v_gene: TRBV7-9
j_gene: TRBJ1-4
d_gene: -

CDR3aa: CASSRGQPADTQYF
CDR3nt: TGCGCCAGCAGCCGAGGACAGCCCGCAGATACGCAGTATTTT
abundance: -
v_gene: TRBV4-1
j_gene: TRBJ2-3
d_gene: -

CDR3aa: CASSTLGAEQYF
CDR3nt: TGTGCCAGCAGCACCCTCGGTGCCGAGCAGTACTTC
abundance: -
v_gene: TRBV13
j_gene: TRBJ2-7
d_gene: -

CDR3aa: CASRSGGTEAFF
CDR3nt: TGCGCCAGCAGATCGGGGGGCACTGAAGCTTTCTTT
abundance: -
v_gene: TRBV5-1
j_gene: TRBJ1-1
d_gene: -

CDR3aa: CSVAPGGDGYGYTF
CDR3nt: TGCAGCGTTGCCCCCGGGGGGGATGGCTATGGCTACACCTTC
abundance: -
v_gene: TRBV29-1
j_gene: TRBJ1-2
d_gene: -

CDR3aa: CATSRGPVGRQETQYF
CDR3nt: TGTGCCACCAGCAGAGGGCCGGTTGGGCGACAAGAGACCCAGTACTTC
abundance: once
v_gene: TRBV15
j_gene: TRBJ2-5
d_gene: -

CDR3aa: CASSYRSGTANEQFF
CDR3nt: TGTGCCAGCAGTTATAGGTCGGGGACGGCCAATGAGCAGTTCTTC
abundance: -
v_gene: TRBV6-5
j_gene: TRBJ2-1
d_gene: -

CDR3aa: CASSGADYLTGGEIETQYF
CDR3nt: TGTGCCAGCAGTGGGGCGGATTATCTAACAGGGGGAGAGATAGAGACCCAGTACTTC
abundance: -
v_gene: TRBV6-1
j_gene: TRBJ2-5
d_gene: TRBD1

CDR3aa: CASSLDGLAGEQYF
CDR3nt: TGTGCCAGCAGCTTGGACGGACTAGCGGGGGAGCAGTACTTC
abundance: few
v_gene: TRBV5-6
j_gene: TRBJ2-7
d_gene: TRBD2

CDR3aa: CSVEEPLTGGLNEQFF
CDR3nt: TGCAGCGTTGAAGAACCCCTGACAGGGGGCCTCAATGAGCAGTTCTTC
abundance: -
v_gene: TRBV29-1
j_gene: TRBJ2-1
d_gene: TRBD1

CDR3aa: CAWSVQSTDTQYF
CDR3nt: TGTGCCTGGAGTGTACAGAGCACAGATACGCAGTATTTT
abundance: few
v_gene: TRBV30
j_gene: TRBJ2-3
d_gene: -

CDR3aa: CASSPGRGANVLTF
CDR3nt: TGTGCCAGCAGTCCGGGTCGTGGGGCCAACGTCCTGACTTTC
abundance: -
v_gene: TRBV27
j_gene: TRBJ2-6
d_gene: -

CDR3aa: CASSPGTSGIQETQYF
CDR3nt: TGTGCCAGCAGCCCGGGGACTAGCGGAATCCAAGAGACCCAGTACTTC
abundance: -
v_gene: TRBV9
j_gene: TRBJ2-5
d_gene: TRBD2

CDR3aa: CASSEGTSGANEQFF
CDR3nt: TGTGCCAGCAGTGAGGGGACTAGCGGGGCTAATGAGCAGTTCTTC
abundance: many
v_gene: TRBV6-1
j_gene: TRBJ2-1
d_gene: TRBD2

CDR3aa: CASSPTGTTAHEQYF
CDR3nt: TGTGCCAGCAGTCCTACCGGGACCACGGCCCACGAGCAGTACTTC
abundance: -
v_gene: TRBV28
j_gene: TRBJ2-7
d_gene: -

CDR3aa: CASSYLGPAGELFF
CDR3nt: TGTGCCAGCAGTTACTTGGGGCCCGCCGGGGAGCTGTTTTTT
abundance: -
v_gene: TRBV6-5
j_gene: TRBJ2-2
d_gene: -

CDR3aa: CSVEEAGQQETQYF
CDR3nt: TGCAGCGTTGAAGAGGCGGGACAGCAAGAGACCCAGTACTTC
abundance: few
v_gene: TRBV29-1
j_gene: TRBJ2-5
d_gene: -

CDR3aa: CASSYHTGASETQYF
CDR3nt: TGTGCCAGCAGTTACCATACAGGGGCTTCGGAGACCCAGTACTTC
abundance: -
v_gene: TRBV6-5
j_gene: TRBJ2-5
d_gene: TRBD1

CDR3aa: CAAPGTGRTDTQYF
CDR3nt: TGTGCCGCACCCGGGACAGGGAGGACAGATACGCAGTATTTT
abundance: many
v_gene: TRBV2
j_gene: TRBJ2-3
d_gene: TRBD1

CDR3aa: CASSWRQDEQYF
CDR3nt: TGCGCCAGCAGCTGGAGACAGGACGAGCAGTACTTC
abundance: once
v_gene: TRBV5-1
j_gene: TRBJ2-7
d_gene: -